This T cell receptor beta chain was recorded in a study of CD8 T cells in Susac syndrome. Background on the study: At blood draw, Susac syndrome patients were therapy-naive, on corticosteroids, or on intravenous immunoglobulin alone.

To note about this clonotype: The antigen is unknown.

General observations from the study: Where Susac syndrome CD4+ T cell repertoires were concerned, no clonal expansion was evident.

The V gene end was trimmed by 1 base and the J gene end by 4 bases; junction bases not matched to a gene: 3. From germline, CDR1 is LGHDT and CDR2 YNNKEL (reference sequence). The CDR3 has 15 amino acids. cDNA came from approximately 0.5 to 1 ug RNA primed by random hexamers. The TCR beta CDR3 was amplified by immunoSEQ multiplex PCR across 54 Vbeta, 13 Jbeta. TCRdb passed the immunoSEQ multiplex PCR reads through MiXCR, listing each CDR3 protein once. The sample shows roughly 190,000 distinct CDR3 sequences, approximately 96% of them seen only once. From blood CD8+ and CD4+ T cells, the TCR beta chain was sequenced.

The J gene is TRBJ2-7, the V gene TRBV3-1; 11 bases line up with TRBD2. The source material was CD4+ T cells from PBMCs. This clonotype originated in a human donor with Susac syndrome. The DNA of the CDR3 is TGTGCCAGCAGCCAAGGGGGACTAGCGGCTTACGAGCAGTACTTC. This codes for CASSQGGLAAYEQYF.